Listed below are T cell receptor beta chains from one sample, sequenced in a study of cytomegalovirus exposure and HLA in healthy donors. The table came from immunoSEQ multiplex PCR; TCRdb's copy has only in-frame clones and leaves some out. The table has 200,000 or so clones, around 84% seen once. The sequencing input was PBMCs. The receptors come from a woman in her 30s in good health and CMV-seropositive. The CDR3 runs from the conserved cysteine through the conserved F or W. Fields, in order: D gene, J gene, clone size, V gene, CDR3 DNA, CDR3 protein. A D gene is named only where the DNA matches it firmly. The size entry is marked missing in some rows and otherwise reads once, few, many or a size class.

TRBD1 | TRBJ2-3 | . | TRBV28 | TGTGCCAGCAGTTACGGGACAGCCTCTAGCACAGATACGCAGTATTTT | CASSYGTASSTDTQYF
TRBD2 | TRBJ2-6 | . | TRBV11-2 | TGTGCCAGCAGCTTAGTAGCGGGAAACTCTGGGGCCAACGTCCTGACTTTC | CASSLVAGNSGANVLTF
TRBD2 | TRBJ2-7 | . | TRBV27 | TGTGCCAGCAAAGCAATAGCGGGAGAGGCCTTCTACGAGCAGTACTTC | CASKAIAGEAFYEQYF
TRBD1 | TRBJ2-1 | . | TRBV29-1 | TGCAGCGCGGACAGGGGGAATGAGCAGTTCTTC | CSADRGNEQFF
. | TRBJ1-5 | . | TRBV6-1 | TGTGCCAGCAGCAGTCCCCACTCAGGGTTTCAGCCCCAGCATTTT | CASSSPHSGFQPQHF
. | TRBJ1-2 | . | TRBV7-6 | TGTGCCAGCAGCTTAGATATAAGAGACTATGGCTACACCTTC | CASSLDIRDYGYTF
. | TRBJ1-2 | . | TRBV5-1 | TGCGCCAGCAGCTTGGAGGAGAACTATGGCTACACCTTC | CASSLEENYGYTF
TRBD2 | TRBJ2-2 | . | TRBV5-1 | TGCGCCAGCAAACTCTTAGCGGGAATTCACACCGGGGAGCTGTTTTTT | CASKLLAGIHTGELFF
. | TRBJ2-7 | . | TRBV18 | TGTGCCAGCTCACCACTAGCGGATTCCTACGAGCAGTACTTC | CASSPLADSYEQYF
. | TRBJ2-7 | . | TRBV6-1 | TGTGCCAGCAGTGAGCCGGGAGAAAATACCTACGAGCAGTACTTC | CASSEPGENTYEQYF
TRBD1 | TRBJ1-5 | few | TRBV2 | TGTGCCAGCGGGTCCAGGACAGGAGTCGGACAGCCCCAGCATTTT | CASGSRTGVGQPQHF
. | TRBJ1-5 | few | TRBV4-1 | TGCGCCAGCAGCCAAGACTTTACATGGCAGCCCCAGCATTTT | CASSQDFTWQPQHF
. | TRBJ2-2 | . | TRBV27 | TGTGCCAGCAGTTCCCCGGGACAGAACACCGGGGAGCTGTTTTTT | CASSSPGQNTGELFF
TRBD2 | TRBJ2-5 | . | TRBV19 | TGTGCCAGTAAAGCGGGGGCGCGGGAGACCCAGTACTTC | CASKAGARETQYF
. | TRBJ2-1 | . | TRBV29-1 | TGCAGCGTCCTGGACCCTGACGGGGGTGGGTATGAGCAGTTCTTC | CSVLDPDGGGYEQFF
TRBD2 | TRBJ2-5 | . | TRBV28 | TGTGCCAGCAGCCCCCCGGGACTAGCGGTCGAGACCCAGTACTTC | CASSPPGLAVETQYF
TRBD2 | TRBJ2-1 | . | TRBV6-5 | TGTGCCAGCAGTTCTCCGGGAGGGCATAATGAGCAGTTCTTC | CASSSPGGHNEQFF
TRBD1 | TRBJ1-5 | . | TRBV7-2 | TGTGCCAGCAGCGTACAGGGGATCGTCAATCAGCCCCAGCATTTT | CASSVQGIVNQPQHF
. | TRBJ1-4 | . | TRBV30 | TGTGCCTGGAGCCGTGTAAACAGGGCCAATGAAAAACTGTTTTTT | CAWSRVNRANEKLFF
TRBD2 | TRBJ2-7 | once | TRBV7-9 | TGTGCCAGCAGTTATAGCGGGAGGGGTTACGAGCAGTACTTC | CASSYSGRGYEQYF
. | TRBJ1-2 | . | TRBV29-1 | TGCAGCGTTGACAGGGTCTTTTCCTATGGCTACACCTTC | CSVDRVFSYGYTF
TRBD1 | TRBJ1-5 | . | TRBV28 | TGTGCCAGCAGTTTCCAGGGGGCCGGGAGCAATCAGCCCCAGCATTTT | CASSFQGAGSNQPQHF
. | TRBJ1-1 | . | TRBV29-1 | TGCAGCGTTTCCACATCCGGGGGGGCAAGCCGAGCTTTCTTT | CSVSTSGGASRAFF
. | TRBJ2-3 | . | TRBV2 | TGTGCCAGCTTTCTAGGGGGGGCAGATACGCAGTATTTT | CASFLGGADTQYF
. | TRBJ2-2 | . | TRBV11-3 | TGTGCCAGCAGTCCACAGGCTAAGGGGGAGCTGTTTTTT | CASSPQAKGELFF
. | TRBJ1-2 | . | TRBV30 | TGTGCCTGGAGGGACCCTGCACAGGGATATGCTGGCTACACCTTC | CAWRDPAQGYAGYTF